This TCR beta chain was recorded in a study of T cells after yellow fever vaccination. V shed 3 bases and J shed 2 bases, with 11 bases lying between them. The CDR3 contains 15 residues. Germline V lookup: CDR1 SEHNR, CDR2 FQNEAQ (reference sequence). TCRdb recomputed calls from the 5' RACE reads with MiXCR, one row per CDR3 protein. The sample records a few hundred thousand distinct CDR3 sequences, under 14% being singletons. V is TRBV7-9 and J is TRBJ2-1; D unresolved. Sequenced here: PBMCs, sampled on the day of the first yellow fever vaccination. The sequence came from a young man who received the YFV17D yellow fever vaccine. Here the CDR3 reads CASSLDFGAYNEQFF. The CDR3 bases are TGTGCCAGCAGCTTGGATTTTGGGGCCTACAATGAGCAGTTCTTC.